A single sample is the source of the 20 T cell receptor beta chains below, sequenced in a study of Graves' ophthalmopathy and Graves' hyperthyroidism. RNA transcripts provided the template for amplifying TCR beta CDR3 regions. First-round RT-PCR with HTBI primers preceded a second-round multiplex PCR. TCRdb re-analysed the multiplex PCR reads in MiXCR, keeping a single row per CDR3 protein. Seen here are almost 400,000 distinct CDR3 sequences, about 16% observed once, and the top ten hold 1.5% to 2%. Sequencing was performed on peripheral blood. Source of these receptors: a woman aged 18-29 years with Graves' ophthalmopathy.

This clonotype was seen a handful of times. The chain employs TRBV30 and TRBJ1-1; no definite D call. The CDR3 has 15 amino acids. CDR1 and CDR2 (germline): GTSNPN, SVGIG (reference sequence). V gave up 0 bases and J gave up 1 base, with 12 bases separating them. Written as DNA, the CDR3 is TGTGCCTGGAGTGTGTTTGGGCCGCGGAACACTGAAGCTTTCTTT. It codes for CAWSVFGPRNTEAFF.

This clonotype was seen repeatedly, ten times or more. The J gene is TRBJ2-7, the V gene TRBV27; D might be TRBD1 (6 bases). CDR1 is MNHEY, CDR2 SMNVEV, per germline (reference sequence). V lost 3 bases to trimming and J lost 9 bases, with 18 bases between them. CDR3 length: 14 residues. CDR3 sequence: CASSLRYRVPRQYF. The DNA for the CDR3 is TGTGCCAGCAGTTTGCGGTACAGGGTACCTAGGCAGTACTTC.

The rearrangement links TRBV4-2 to TRBJ2-5, with 9 positions matching TRBD1. V was pared by 0 bases and J by 5 bases, with 1 base of the junction left unmatched. CDR1 and CDR2 (germline): LGHNA, YNFKEQ. The CDR3 is 14 amino acids. The CDR3 is CASSQDGQGETQYF. In DNA form, the CDR3 reads TGTGCCAGCAGCCAAGATGGACAGGGGGAGACCCAGTACTTC.

This clonotype was observed many times. The J gene is TRBJ1-5, the V gene TRBV5-1; the D gene is possibly TRBD1 (5 bases). Germline values: CDR1 SGHRS, CDR2 YFSETQ. The V end lost 0 bases, the J end lost 4 bases, and 11 bases lay between the germline ends. The CDR3 loop spans 15 amino acids. CDR3 sequence: CASSLEGSGNQPQHF. In nucleotides, the CDR3 is TGCGCCAGCAGCTTGGAGGGGTCCGGGAATCAGCCCCAGCATTTT.

This clonotype appeared a single time. DNA of the CDR3: TGCAGTGCTAGCGGGACAGGGGGAACTGAAGCTTTCTTT. It codes for CSASGTGGTEAFF. This chain joins TRBV20-1 and TRBJ1-1; TRBD1 agrees at 11 bases. Germline V gene lookup returns CDR1 DFQATT and CDR2 SNEGSKA (reference sequence). The CDR3 contains 13 residues. Germline trimming cut 3 bases from V and 5 bases from J; bases unmatched to any gene: 2.

This clonotype was seen ten or more times. The rearrangement joins TRBV2 to TRBJ2-6, with 9 bases fitting TRBD1. Trimming cost V 4 bases and J 0 bases; bases outside gene matches: 7. This CDR3 is 18 amino acids long. CDR1 is SNHLY, CDR2 FYNNEI, per germline. CDR3: CASSVPGTGSSGANVLTF. CDR3 DNA sequence: TGTGCCAGCAGTGTACCTGGGACAGGGAGCTCTGGGGCCAACGTCCTGACTTTC.

This clonotype occurred many times. J is TRBJ2-5 and V is TRBV29-1, with D perhaps being TRBD1 or TRBD2 (5 bases each). The CDR3 is 12 amino acids. Trimming left V 2 bases short and J 4 bases short, with 8 bases between. Germline V lookup: CDR1 SQVTM, CDR2 ANQGSEA. DNA for the CDR3: TGCAGCGTTGAATGGGGGAGAGAGACCCAGTACTTC. This gives the protein CSVEWGRETQYF.

This clonotype has ten or more counts. The J gene is TRBJ1-1, the V gene TRBV29-1; D gene uncertain. This CDR3 is 10 amino acids long. The V gene lost 7 bases and the J gene lost 6 bases, with 9 bases spanning the gap. CDR1 is SQVTM, CDR2 ANQGSEA, per germline. The CDR3 DNA follows: TGCAGCGGGGGAGAGCCTGAAGCTTTCTTT. The encoded protein is CSGGEPEAFF.

This clonotype has at least ten counts. This chain links TRBV6-2 or TRBV6-3 with TRBJ2-2, with D perhaps given as TRBD1 or TRBD2 (5 bases each). CDR3 length: 13 amino acids. Trimming pared 2 bases from V and 8 bases from J, leaving 9 bases between. Germline loops: CDR1 MNHEY, CDR2 SVGEGT. CDR3: CASSYRGEGELFF. The CDR3 bases are TGTGCCAGCAGTTACAGAGGGGAGGGGGAGCTGTTTTTT.

The sample holds many counts of this clonotype. The J gene is TRBJ2-5, the V gene TRBV30, with 8 positions matching TRBD2. The germline CDR1 and CDR2 sequences are GTSNPN and SVGIG (reference sequence). CDR3 length equals 14 residues. J lost 4 bases, V lost 2 bases, and 6 bases had no gene match. CDR3 coding DNA: TGTGCCTGGAGTTTTCGGGGGGGCCGAGAGACCCAGTACTTC. Protein product: CAWSFRGGRETQYF.

In this sample, this clonotype turned up many times. This chain's CDR3 is CASSLGQNNQPQHF. In DNA form, the CDR3 reads TGTGCCAGCAGCTTAGGGCAGAACAATCAGCCCCAGCATTTT. This chain links TRBV7-8 with TRBJ1-5, with unresolved D. From germline, CDR1 is SGHVS and CDR2 FQNEAQ. Deletions cut 1 base from V and 3 bases from J, with 7 bases between. CDR3 length equals 14 residues. Complete variable domain (other parts from reference TRBV7-8 and TRBJ1-5): GAGVSQSPRYKVAKRGQDVALRCDPISGHVSLFWYQQALGQGPEFLTYFQNEAQLDKSGLPSDRFFAERPEGSVSTLKIQRTQQEDSAVYLCASSLGQNNQPQHFGDGTRLSIL.

This clonotype was counted ten times or more. The chain combines TRBV10-3 with TRBJ1-1; D unresolved. This CDR3 has 16 amino acids. V lost 6 bases to trimming and J lost 1 base, with 18 bases between them. Germline loops: CDR1 ENHRY, CDR2 SYGVKD. For the CDR3, the DNA is TGTGCCATCAGCCCCCCCCCGCGGACGGCGAACACTGAAGCTTTCTTT. Translation gives CAISPPPRTANTEAFF.

This clonotype was detected ten times or more. V is TRBV30 and J is TRBJ1-3; D perhaps matches TRBD1 (5 bases). The V gene's germline CDR1 is GTSNPN and CDR2 SVGIG (reference sequence). Trimming removed 3 bases from V and 7 bases from J, with 13 bases in between. This CDR3 spans 13 amino acids. DNA of the CDR3: TGTGCCTGGAGCGAAGGGAACAGGAACACCATATATTTT. This translates into CAWSEGNRNTIYF.

This clonotype appeared many times. The chain uses TRBV6-5 and TRBJ2-5, with 8 positions matching TRBD2. V lost 1 base to trimming and J lost 10 bases; unmatched junction nucleotides: 5. Germline assignment: CDR1 MNHEY and CDR2 SVGAGI. The CDR3 loop spans 13 amino acids. The CDR3 DNA reads as TGTGCCAGCAGTTACTTCGCCCGGGGGGGCCAGTACTTC. As protein: CASSYFARGGQYF.

The J gene is TRBJ2-5, the V gene TRBV28, with TRBD1 matching over 7 bases. Per germline, CDR1 MDHEN and CDR2 SYDVKM. The length of the CDR3 is 17 residues. The V and J ends lost 5 bases and 1 base, in that order; junction bases with no gene match: 13. CDR3 nucleotides: TGTGCCAGCAGTCTAATCCAGGGGGTCGGTTTCCAAGAGACCCAGTACTTC. This encodes CASSLIQGVGFQETQYF.

This clonotype occurred many times. J is TRBJ1-1 and V is TRBV7-2, with D maybe TRBD1 (5 bases). Looked up from germline, CDR1 is SGHTA and CDR2 is FQGNSA. The CDR3 loop spans 12 amino acids. Trimming cost V 5 bases and J 4 bases, with 8 bases left between them. The CDR3 sequence is CASSAGATEAFF. The CDR3 region has the DNA TGTGCCAGCAGCGCCGGGGCCACTGAAGCTTTCTTT. The variable domain in full, with the rest retrieved from reference TRBV7-2 and TRBJ1-1, is GAGVSQSPSNKVTEKGKDVELRCDPISGHTALYWYRQSLGQGLEFLIYFQGNSAPDKSGLPSDRFSAERTGGSVSTLTIQRTQQEDSAVYLCASSAGATEAFFGQGTRLTVV.

This clonotype was recorded many times. The rearrangement uses TRBV4-2 and TRBJ2-7; no reliable D call. Germline V lookup: CDR1 LGHNA, CDR2 YNFKEQ. The CDR3 length is 14 residues. The germline V and J ends were trimmed by 1 base and 7 bases, with 14 bases remaining between them. In nucleotides, the CDR3 is TGTGCCAGCAGCCAAGTCTCAGGATTTGGGGAGCAGTACTTC. Its translation is CASSQVSGFGEQYF.

In this sample, this clonotype turned up many times. The chain employs TRBV6-1 and TRBJ2-7, with D possibly being TRBD1 or TRBD2 (5 bases each). Looked up from germline, CDR1 is MNHNS and CDR2 is SASEGT. The CDR3 loop spans 13 amino acids. V lost 7 bases and J 6 bases, leaving 16 bases between the germline ends. Here the CDR3 DNA reads TGTGCCAGCATCCCACCCGGGGCTAGCGAGCAGTACTTC. Translation: CASIPPGASEQYF.

The CDR3 region has the DNA TGTGCCAGCAGCCGCAAAAAAAACACTGAAGCTTTCTTT. Translation: CASSRKKNTEAFF. This sequence joins TRBV7-6 and TRBJ1-1; D not resolved. The CDR3 contains 13 residues. V lost 5 bases, J lost 2 bases, and 9 bases lay in between. Germline-derived CDR1 and CDR2 are SGHVS and FNYEAQ. Full variable domain (remainder filled in from reference TRBV7-6 and TRBJ1-1): GAGVSQSPRYKVTKRGQDVALRCDPISGHVSLYWYRQALGQGPEFLTYFNYEAQQDKSGLPNDRFSAERPEGSISTLTIQRTEQRDSAMYRCASSRKKNTEAFFGQGTRLTVV.

This clonotype was counted at least ten times. The chain carries TRBV30 and TRBJ2-2; no firm D call. The CDR3 totals 11 residues. Trimming took 4 bases from V and 7 from J, leaving 7 bases between them. Germline-derived CDR1 and CDR2 are GTSNPN and SVGIG (reference sequence). CDR3 protein: CAWKGSGELFF. As DNA, the CDR3 is TGTGCCTGGAAGGGAAGCGGGGAGCTGTTTTTT.